Sequencing of this T cell receptor (beta chain) was carried out in a study of cytomegalovirus exposure and HLA in healthy donors. Germline loops: CDR1 MNHEY, CDR2 SVGAGI. The junction had 10 bases not matched to a gene; V was cut back by 6 bases and J by 6 bases. The length of the CDR3 is 14 residues. The assay was immunoSEQ multiplex PCR, and TCRdb's table has in-frame clones only and misses some. The table lists some 170,000 clones, less than 90% of them singletons. V gene TRBV6-5 combines with J gene TRBJ2-7, with TRBD1 matching over 8 bases. The sequence was obtained from a woman under 30 in good health and CMV-seronegative. The sequenced material came from PBMCs. Here the CDR3 DNA reads TGTGCCAGCAGCCCCGGGACAGGAATCGGCGAGCAGTACTTC. It codes for CASSPGTGIGEQYF.